Below, 7 T cell receptor beta chains from the same sample are listed, as sequenced in a study of shared clonotypes between healthy human individuals. The method was immunoSEQ multiplex PCR; TCRdb's version includes in-frame clones alone and lacks a portion of them. The sample comprises some 1,400,000 clones, roughly 96% of which are singletons, and over 1% rests with the top ten. The material sequenced was naive CD4+ T cells sorted from blood. Subset specified: CD45RA+ positively selected. These receptors came from a young man in good health.

This sequence joins TRBV5-1 and TRBJ2-7, with D unresolved. Trimming removed 5 bases from V and 2 bases from J, with 14 bases in between. The CDR3 totals 14 residues. Germline V gene lookup returns CDR1 SGHRS and CDR2 YFSETQ. CDR3 sequence (DNA): TGCGCCAGCAGTTCGGAAGGGAAGGCCTACGAGCAGTACTTC. It is translated as CASSSEGKAYEQYF.

The chain carries TRBV2 and TRBJ1-4, with 9 nucleotides matching TRBD1. This CDR3 contains 15 residues. Trimming took 9 bases from V and 3 from J; bases not matched to a gene: 8. Germline V lookup: CDR1 SNHLY, CDR2 FYNNEI. CDR3 sequence: CASPNRDRANEKLFF. CDR3 DNA: TGTGCCAGTCCGAACCGGGACAGGGCTAATGAAAAACTGTTTTTT.

The chain employs TRBV7-9 and TRBJ2-2; D gene ambiguous. The CDR3 is 15 residues long. The germline V and J ends were trimmed by 3 bases and 7 bases, with 15 bases remaining between them. Germline V gene sequence: CDR1 SEHNR, CDR2 FQNEAQ (reference sequence). The CDR3 sequence is CASSLWSSRRGELFF. In nucleotides, the CDR3 is TGTGCCAGCAGCTTGTGGTCTAGTCGTCGCGGGGAGCTGTTTTTT. The whole variable domain, remainder taken from reference TRBV7-9 and TRBJ2-2, is DTGVSQNPRHKITKRGQNVTFRCDPISEHNRLYWYRQTLGQGPEFLTYFQNEAQLEKSRLLSDRFSAERPKGSFSTLEIQRTEQGDSAMYLCASSLWSSRRGELFFGEGSRLTVL.

The rearrangement links TRBV2 to TRBJ1-2, with 8 bases aligning to TRBD1. Germline V lookup: CDR1 SNHLY, CDR2 FYNNEI. The V segment lost 10 bases and the J segment 7 bases; nucleotides outside the gene matches: 5. CDR3 size: 11 residues. The CDR3: CATGTGRGYTF. CDR3 coding DNA: TGTGCCACAGGGACAGGACGTGGCTACACCTTC. Looking up the rest from reference TRBV2 and TRBJ1-2 gives the full variable domain: EPEVTQTPSHQVTQMGQEVILRCVPISNHLYFYWYRQILGQKVEFLVSFYNNEISEKSEIFDDQFSVERPDGSNFTLKIRSTKLEDSAMYFCATGTGRGYTFGSGTRLTVV.

This chain uses TRBV28 with TRBJ2-7; 8 bases map to TRBD2. V shed 10 bases, J shed 4 bases, and the junction held 6 bases outside the gene matches. The germline V gene has CDR1 MDHEN and CDR2 SYDVKM. The CDR3 consists of 12 residues. This CDR3 is CATSSGDYEQYF. CDR3 nucleotides: TGTGCCACTAGTAGCGGGGATTACGAGCAGTACTTC.

V usage is TRBV5-4 and J usage is TRBJ2-1, with D unclear. Germline V lookup: CDR1 SGHNT, CDR2 YYREEE (reference sequence). Trimming removed 0 bases from V and 2 bases from J, with 9 bases in between. CDR3 length: 15 amino acids. The CDR3 is CASSLDLITYNEQFF. In nucleotides, the CDR3 is TGTGCCAGCAGCTTGGACCTTATCACCTACAATGAGCAGTTCTTC.

This clone was seen only a few times. The chain is built from TRBV19 and TRBJ2-7; D is perhaps TRBD1 (6 bases). Trimming left V 2 bases short and J 5 bases short, with 13 bases between. Per the germline V gene, CDR1 is LNHDA and CDR2 is SQIVND (reference sequence). The CDR3 is made up of 14 amino acids. CDR3 protein: CASSISGRGNEQYF. DNA for the CDR3: TGTGCCAGTAGTATATCTGGCAGGGGAAACGAGCAGTACTTC.